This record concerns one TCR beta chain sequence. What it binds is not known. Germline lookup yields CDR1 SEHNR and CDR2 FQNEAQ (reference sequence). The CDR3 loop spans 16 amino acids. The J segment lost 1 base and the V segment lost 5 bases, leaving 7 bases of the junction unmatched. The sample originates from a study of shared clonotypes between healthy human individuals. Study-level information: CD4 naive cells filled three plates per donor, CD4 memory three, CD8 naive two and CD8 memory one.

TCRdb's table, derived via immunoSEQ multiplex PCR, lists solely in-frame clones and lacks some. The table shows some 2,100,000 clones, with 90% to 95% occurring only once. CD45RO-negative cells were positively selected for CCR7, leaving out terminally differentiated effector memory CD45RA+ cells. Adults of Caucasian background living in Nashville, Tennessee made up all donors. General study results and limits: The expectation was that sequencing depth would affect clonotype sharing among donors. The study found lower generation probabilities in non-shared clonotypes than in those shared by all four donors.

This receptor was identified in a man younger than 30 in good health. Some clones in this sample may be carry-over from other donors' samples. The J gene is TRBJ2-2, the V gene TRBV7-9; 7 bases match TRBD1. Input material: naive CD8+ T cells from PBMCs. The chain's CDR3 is CASSQTGEENTGELFF. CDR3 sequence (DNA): TGTGCCAGCAGCCAAACAGGGGAAGAGAACACCGGGGAGCTGTTTTTT.